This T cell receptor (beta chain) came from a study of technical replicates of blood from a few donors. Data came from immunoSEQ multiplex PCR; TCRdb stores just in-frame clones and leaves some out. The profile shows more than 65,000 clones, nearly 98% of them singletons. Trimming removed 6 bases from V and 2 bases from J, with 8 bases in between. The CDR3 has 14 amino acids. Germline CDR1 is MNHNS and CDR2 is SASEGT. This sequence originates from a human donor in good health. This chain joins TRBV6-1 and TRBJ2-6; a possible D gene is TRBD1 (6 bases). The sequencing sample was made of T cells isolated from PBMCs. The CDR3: CASRQGAGANVLTF. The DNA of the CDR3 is TGTGCCAGCAGACAGGGTGCTGGGGCCAACGTCCTGACTTTC.